This passage covers 18 T cell receptor beta chains from one sample sequenced in a study of cytomegalovirus exposure and HLA in healthy donors. The PCR contained 60 Vbeta and 13 Jbeta primers. Sequencing used immunoSEQ multiplex PCR; TCRdb keeps in-frame clones, though not all of them. This table holds about 150,000 clones, approximately 80% found once. The sequenced sample consisted of PBMCs. All receptors come from a young man in good health and CMV-seropositive.

This chain uses TRBV6-5 with TRBJ2-1; 7 bases match TRBD2. Per the germline V gene, CDR1 is MNHEY and CDR2 is SVGAGI. The CDR3 extends over 15 amino acids. J was trimmed by 6 bases and V by 5 bases; bases with no gene match: 10. The CDR3 here is CASSREGRAVNEQFF. In DNA form, the CDR3 reads TGTGCCAGCAGTCGAGAGGGGAGGGCGGTCAATGAGCAGTTCTTC.

The V and J genes are TRBV5-6 and TRBJ2-5; a possible D gene is TRBD2 (6 bases). In germline, CDR1 is SGHDT, CDR2 YYEEEE. Trimming stripped 3 bases from V and 1 base from J, with 7 bases between. The CDR3 has 13 residues. The CDR3 sequence: CASSWGVQETQYF. The DNA of the CDR3 is TGTGCCAGCAGCTGGGGGGTCCAAGAGACCCAGTACTTC.

The count of this clone is one. The junction does not match germline at one end; this may be a read error. This rearrangement joins TRBV5-1 to TRBJ2-6, with 7 bases aligning to TRBD1. Germline CDR1 reads SGHRS; CDR2 reads YFSETQ. This CDR3 is 15 amino acids long. The CDR3 DNA is TGCGCCAGCAGCCCCACAGGGGATGGGGCCAACGGCCTGACTTTC. This translates into CASSPTGDGANGLTF.

The rearrangement uses TRBV12-5 and TRBJ2-2; D perhaps matches TRBD2 (5 bases). CDR1 and CDR2 (germline): LGHNT, FRNRAP. The CDR3 has 12 residues. V was clipped by 8 bases and J by 2 bases, with 6 bases between them. CDR3 DNA sequence: TGTGCTAGTAGCGGAAACACCGGGGAGCTGTTTTTT. Translated: CASSGNTGELFF.

This chain uses TRBV28 with TRBJ1-5; tentatively, D is TRBD1 (5 bases). The V gene's germline CDR1 is MDHEN and CDR2 SYDVKM. The CDR3 sequence is 13 residues long. Trimming shortened V by 11 bases and J by 5 bases, and 16 bases separated the two germline ends. For the CDR3, the DNA is TGTGCCTCAACGGGGGGGATCGATCAGCCCCAGCATTTT. This translates into CASTGGIDQPQHF. Full variable domain (outside the CDR3, taken from reference TRBV28 and TRBJ1-5): DVKVTQSSRYLVKRTGEKVFLECVQDMDHENMFWYRQDPGLGLRLIYFSYDVKMKEKGDIPEGYSVSREKKERFSLILESASTNQTSMYLCASTGGIDQPQHFGDGTRLSIL.

This chain uses TRBV29-1 with TRBJ2-3; D might be TRBD2 (7 bases). The CDR3 spans 13 residues. Germline CDR1 SQVTM, CDR2 ANQGSEA. Trimming shortened V by 2 bases and J by 5 bases, and 11 bases separated the two germline ends. DNA for the CDR3: TGCAGCGTTGAACTAGGGGGGGAAGATACGCAGTATTTT. It translates to CSVELGGEDTQYF.

This sequence joins TRBV19 and TRBJ2-6, with D maybe TRBD1 (5 bases). Trimming shortened V by 3 bases and J by 3 bases, and 12 bases separated the two germline ends. This CDR3 is 16 amino acids long. Germline V lookup: CDR1 LNHDA, CDR2 SQIVND (reference sequence). CDR3 loop: CASSMRREFGANVLTF. The CDR3 DNA sequence: TGTGCCAGTAGTATGCGCAGGGAATTTGGGGCCAACGTCCTGACTTTC.

This CDR3 is CASSPGTSGSYEQYF. The CDR3 nucleotides are TGTGCCAGCTCACCAGGGACTAGCGGTTCCTACGAGCAGTACTTC. The V gene is TRBV18, the J gene TRBJ2-7, with 11 bases matching TRBD2. Trimming removed 2 bases from V and 1 base from J; junction bases left unmatched: 1. The germline gives CDR1 KGHSH, CDR2 LQKENI. CDR3 length: 15 residues.

The chain links TRBV7-8 to TRBJ2-7; TRBD1 agrees at 7 bases. Germline V gives CDR1 SGHVS, CDR2 FQNEAQ. This CDR3 has 13 amino acids. V was clipped by 3 bases and J by 4 bases; unmatched bases: 3. Written as DNA, the CDR3 is TGTGCCAGCAGCTTGGACAGGAGGTACGAGCAGTACTTC. Its translation is CASSLDRRYEQYF.

This clone appeared a few times. The chain recombines TRBV7-9 with TRBJ1-3, with D possibly TRBD1 on 5 matching bases. CDR3 length: 16 residues. Germline lookup yields CDR1 SEHNR and CDR2 FQNEAQ (reference sequence). V was clipped by 8 bases and J by 0 bases, with 17 bases between them. CDR3 region: CASALGAALSGNTIYF. The CDR3 DNA follows: TGTGCCAGCGCCCTTGGGGCGGCCCTCTCTGGAAACACCATATATTTT.

The chain is built from TRBV5-1 and TRBJ1-1; 7 bases map to TRBD1. The V segment lost 0 bases and the J segment 11 bases; nucleotides outside the gene matches: 7. The CDR3 has 13 amino acids. CDR1 SGHRS and CDR2 YFSETQ come from the germline V gene. The CDR3 sequence: CASSLEGASRAFF. Here the CDR3 DNA reads TGCGCCAGCAGCTTGGAGGGGGCGTCCAGGGCTTTCTTT.

The J gene is TRBJ2-3, the V gene TRBV29-1; maybe TRBD2 (6 bases). Germline CDR1 reads SQVTM; CDR2 reads ANQGSEA. There are 16 residues in the CDR3. Deletions cut 0 bases from V and 0 bases from J, with 13 bases between. The CDR3 DNA reads as TGCAGCGTTGAAGAAGGTCTAGCGAACAGCACAGATACGCAGTATTTT. Residues: CSVEEGLANSTDTQYF.

The genes are TRBV19 and TRBJ1-2, with D possibly matching TRBD1 (6 bases). The V end was cut by 3 bases, the J end by 10 bases, with 15 bases between. Per the germline V gene, CDR1 is LNHDA and CDR2 is SQIVND (reference sequence). This CDR3 region has 13 residues. The CDR3 spells CASSIAGQRNYTF. CDR3 bases: TGTGCCAGTAGTATTGCTGGACAGCGTAACTACACCTTC.

The CDR3 reads CASSLAGQGNIQYF. DNA for the CDR3: TGCGCCAGCAGCTTAGCCGGACAGGGCAACATTCAGTACTTC. This sequence joins TRBV5-1 and TRBJ2-4; 8 bases are a match to TRBD1. The germline V gene encodes CDR1 SGHRS and CDR2 YFSETQ. This CDR3 contains 14 residues. Losses at the gene ends were 2 bases for V and 7 bases for J; bases not matched to a gene: 5.

This clone has just a few counts. V usage is TRBV6-5 and J usage is TRBJ2-4; possibly TRBD1 for D (5 bases). The CDR3 is made up of 15 amino acids. Trimming left V 8 bases short and J 0 bases short, with 14 bases between. The germline V gene has CDR1 MNHEY and CDR2 SVGAGI. This chain's CDR3 is CASQQTGLAKNIQYF. CDR3 DNA: TGTGCCAGCCAGCAAACAGGCTTAGCCAAAAACATTCAGTACTTC.

This clone was recorded only once. The chain combines TRBV19 with TRBJ1-1, with 8 bases aligning to TRBD1. This CDR3 is built from 14 residues. V lost 5 bases to trimming and J lost 5 bases; unmatched junction nucleotides: 7. Germline V lookup: CDR1 LNHDA, CDR2 SQIVND (reference sequence). CDR3 in amino acids: CASSPGQGRTEAFF. Here the CDR3 DNA reads TGTGCCAGTAGTCCAGGACAGGGAAGGACTGAAGCTTTCTTT.

This clone was recorded a few times. This chain links TRBV5-1 with TRBJ1-1; 7 bases match TRBD1. This CDR3 spans 17 amino acids. Germline CDR1 SGHRS, CDR2 YFSETQ. V lost 4 bases and J lost 0; bases outside the gene matches: 12. The CDR3 DNA is TGCGCCAGCAGCAGGACAGGATGGAGAGGGATGAACACTGAAGCTTTCTTT. This codes for CASSRTGWRGMNTEAFF.

The chain links TRBV9 to TRBJ2-3, with 11 nucleotides matching TRBD2. Germline V gene sequence: CDR1 SGDLS, CDR2 YYNGEE. Trimming at V came to 4 bases and at J to 2 bases, leaving 6 bases not matched to a gene. The CDR3 length is 16 residues. CDR3 sequence reads: CASSTTLAGATDTQYF. The CDR3 nucleotides read TGTGCCAGCAGCACCACACTAGCGGGGGCCACAGATACGCAGTATTTT.